One and the same sample provided the 17 T cell receptor beta chains below, sequenced in a study of cytomegalovirus exposure and HLA in healthy donors. PCR was performed using 60 Vbeta and 13 Jbeta primers. Profiled with immunoSEQ multiplex PCR; TCRdb holds only in-frame clones, not every one. This sample has some 99,000 clones; 74% occur once, and the top ten carry 1.5% to 2%. The sample consisted of PBMCs. The receptor set was obtained from a male donor in good health and CMV-seronegative.

This clone was observed a single time. The rearrangement joins TRBV6-1 to TRBJ1-4; 8 bases are a match to TRBD1. The germline CDR1 and CDR2 sequences are MNHNS and SASEGT. Unmatched junction bases numbered 12, after V lost 7 bases and J lost 2 bases. This CDR3 comprises 17 residues. The CDR3 region has the DNA TGTGCCAGCAATGACAGGGGAGATGGTAGGACTAATGAAAAACTGTTTTTT. Protein: CASNDRGDGRTNEKLFF.

The chain is built from TRBV7-2 and TRBJ1-1, with 8 bases aligning to TRBD1. In germline, CDR1 is SGHTA, CDR2 FQGNSA. The V gene end was trimmed by 1 base and the J gene end by 6 bases; junction bases not matched to a gene: 7. The length of the CDR3 is 15 residues. The CDR3 DNA is TGTGCCAGCAGCTTAGAATCGCAGGGGGCGCCTGAAGCTTTCTTT. Protein sequence: CASSLESQGAPEAFF.

The rearrangement joins TRBV2 to TRBJ1-1; D not certain. The V end was cut by 3 bases, the J end by 1 base, with 9 bases between. Germline loops: CDR1 SNHLY, CDR2 FYNNEI. This CDR3 is 14 amino acids long. CDR3 residues: CASSEEITNTEAFF. CDR3 coding DNA: TGTGCCAGCAGTGAGGAGATCACGAACACTGAAGCTTTCTTT.

The CDR3 is CASSPRPGYSYEQYF. The CDR3 DNA sequence: TGTGCCAGCAGCCCTCGCCCCGGGTACTCCTACGAGCAGTACTTC. The chain couples TRBV11-2 to TRBJ2-7; no clear D gene. Trimming took off 5 bases at V and 0 bases at J, with 14 bases between the two ends. This CDR3 region has 15 residues. Germline-derived CDR1 and CDR2 are SGHAT and FQNNGV.

This rearrangement joins TRBV4-2 to TRBJ2-3; perhaps TRBD1 as D (5 bases). The CDR3 covers 15 residues. The V end was cut by 1 base, the J end by 2 bases, with 10 bases between. The germline V gene has CDR1 LGHNA and CDR2 YNFKEQ. The CDR3 protein is CASSQGGYFTDTQYF. CDR3 DNA sequence: TGTGCCAGCAGCCAAGGGGGCTACTTCACAGATACGCAGTATTTT.

This chain links TRBV28 with TRBJ1-4; 7 nucleotides line up with TRBD1. The CDR3 extends over 15 amino acids. The V and J ends lost 6 bases and 3 bases, in that order; junction bases with no gene match: 7. Germline CDR1 is MDHEN and CDR2 is SYDVKM. The CDR3 coding sequence is TGTGCCAGCAGACGTGACAGGGTTCCTAATGAAAAACTGTTTTTT. Translation gives CASRRDRVPNEKLFF.

The V gene is TRBV4-1, the J gene TRBJ1-1, with D uncertain. This CDR3 is 15 amino acids long. V lost 0 bases to trimming and J lost 1 base, with 9 bases between them. Germline CDR1 and CDR2: MGHRA and YSYEKL. The CDR3 coding sequence is TGCGCCAGCAGCCAAGACCCCGGAGGGAACACTGAAGCTTTCTTT. Translated, it gives CASSQDPGGNTEAFF.

The chain is built from TRBV30 and TRBJ1-3, with 7 bases fitting TRBD1. The CDR3 sequence is 15 residues long. Trimming removed 4 bases from V and 4 bases from J; junction bases left unmatched: 10. Germline CDR1 GTSNPN, CDR2 SVGIG (reference sequence). DNA of the CDR3: TGTGCCTGGACGTCGGGACAGTTGAACGGAAACACCATATATTTT. Its translation: CAWTSGQLNGNTIYF.

In the case of this clone: One end of the junction does not line up with germline, which may come from a read error. The chain links TRBV28 to TRBJ2-1, with TRBD1 matching 7 bases. The germline V gene has CDR1 MDHEN and CDR2 SYDVKM. The CDR3 is made up of 15 amino acids. The CDR3 is CASSTGQVKYREQLF. CDR3 DNA sequence: TGTGCCAGCAGCACTGGACAGGTTAAGTACCGTGAGCAGCTCTTC.

This clone came up once. The chain has TRBV7-6 and TRBJ2-2; tentatively, D is TRBD2 (6 bases). Trimming removed 11 bases from V and 2 bases from J, with 12 bases in between. Germline CDR1 and CDR2: SGHVS and FNYEAQ. The length of the CDR3 is 13 residues. This chain's CDR3 is CAVSGDNTGELFF. The CDR3 region has the DNA TGTGCCGTTAGCGGAGATAACACCGGGGAGCTGTTTTTT. The entire variable domain, with the rest obtained from reference TRBV7-6 and TRBJ2-2, is as follows: GAGVSQSPRYKVTKRGQDVALRCDPISGHVSLYWYRQALGQGPEFLTYFNYEAQQDKSGLPNDRFSAERPEGSISTLTIQRTEQRDSAMYRCAVSGDNTGELFFGEGSRLTVL.

The V gene is TRBV29-1, the J gene TRBJ2-7; 9 bases line up with TRBD1. Germline lookup yields CDR1 SQVTM and CDR2 ANQGSEA. The CDR3 runs to 12 residues. J was trimmed by 3 bases and V by 7 bases; bases with no gene match: 4. The CDR3 region is CSEGDRDYEQYF. In DNA form, the CDR3 reads TGCAGCGAAGGGGACAGGGACTACGAGCAGTACTTC.

The CDR3 DNA sequence: TGTGCCAGCAGTTTATTGGGACAGGGGAGAGCTAATGAAAAACTGTTTTTT. Translating it yields CASSLLGQGRANEKLFF. This sequence joins TRBV28 and TRBJ1-4, with TRBD1 matching 10 bases. The CDR3 length is 17 residues. The V segment lost 1 base and the J segment 3 bases; nucleotides outside the gene matches: 5. The germline V gene encodes CDR1 MDHEN and CDR2 SYDVKM.

The rearrangement uses TRBV6-1 and TRBJ2-7, with 12 bases matching TRBD1. CDR3 length equals 14 residues. Losses at the gene ends were 10 bases for V and 5 bases for J; bases not matched to a gene: 9. Germline V gene lookup returns CDR1 MNHNS and CDR2 SASEGT. The CDR3 nucleotides are TGTGCCAACCGCGGGGACAGGGGGCCCGACGAGCAGTACTTC. Protein product: CANRGDRGPDEQYF.

V is TRBV7-7 and J is TRBJ2-2; 9 bases fit TRBD2. Germline V gives CDR1 SSHAT, CDR2 FNYEAQ (reference sequence). The CDR3 is made up of 15 amino acids. The V segment lost 2 bases and the J segment 3 bases; nucleotides outside the gene matches: 1. The CDR3 DNA is TGTGCCAGCAGCTTACGCGGGAGGGACACCGGGGAGCTGTTTTTT. It codes for CASSLRGRDTGELFF.

The rearrangement uses TRBV7-8 and TRBJ2-5, with D possibly being TRBD2 (6 bases). Germline CDR1 is SGHVS and CDR2 is FQNEAQ. V dropped 6 bases and J dropped 5 bases, with 10 bases sitting between them. This CDR3 comprises 12 residues. The CDR3 reads CASRRGVETQYF. In nucleotides, the CDR3 is TGTGCCAGCAGACGCGGGGTGGAGACCCAGTACTTC.

This clone has only a few counts. CDR3 region: CASSARGQGSATEAFF. CDR3 bases: TGTGCCAGCAGCGCCCGGGGACAGGGGTCGGCGACTGAAGCTTTCTTT. V gene TRBV7-8 combines with J gene TRBJ1-1, with TRBD1 matching 10 bases. CDR3 length: 16 amino acids. V lost 5 bases to trimming and J lost 5 bases; unmatched junction nucleotides: 11. The germline gives CDR1 SGHVS, CDR2 FQNEAQ.

The rearrangement joins TRBV9 to TRBJ1-4, with 9 bases fitting TRBD1. This CDR3 is built from 15 residues. V lost 2 bases and J lost 7; bases outside the gene matches: 6. CDR1 and CDR2 (germline): SGDLS, YYNGEE. CDR3 sequence: CASSVGQGRIEKLFF. The DNA of the CDR3 is TGTGCCAGCAGCGTCGGACAGGGGCGGATTGAAAAACTGTTTTTT.